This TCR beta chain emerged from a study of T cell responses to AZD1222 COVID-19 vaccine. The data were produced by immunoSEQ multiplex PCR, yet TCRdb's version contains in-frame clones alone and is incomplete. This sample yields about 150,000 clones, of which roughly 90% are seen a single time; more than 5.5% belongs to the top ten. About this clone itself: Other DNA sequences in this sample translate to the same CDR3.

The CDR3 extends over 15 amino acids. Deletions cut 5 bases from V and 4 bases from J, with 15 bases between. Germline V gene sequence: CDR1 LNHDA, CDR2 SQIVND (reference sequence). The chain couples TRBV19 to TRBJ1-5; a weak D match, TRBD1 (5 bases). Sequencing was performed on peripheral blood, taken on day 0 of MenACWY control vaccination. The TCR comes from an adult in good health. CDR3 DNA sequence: TGTGCCAGTAGTTCGCGAGGGGACCGGAATCAGCCCCAGCATTTT. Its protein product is CASSSRGDRNQPQHF.